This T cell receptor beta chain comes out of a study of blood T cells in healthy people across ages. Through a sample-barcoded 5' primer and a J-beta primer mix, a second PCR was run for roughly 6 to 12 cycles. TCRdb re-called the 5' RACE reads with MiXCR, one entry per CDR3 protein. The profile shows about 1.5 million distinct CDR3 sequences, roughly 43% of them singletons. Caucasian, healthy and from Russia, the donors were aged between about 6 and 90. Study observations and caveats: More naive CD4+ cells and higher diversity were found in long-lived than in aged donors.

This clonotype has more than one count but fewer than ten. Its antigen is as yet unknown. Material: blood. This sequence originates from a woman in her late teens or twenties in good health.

The CDR3 protein is CASRSLASHEQYF. CDR3 DNA: TGTGCCAGCAGATCACTAGCTAGCCATGAGCAGTACTTC. The chain links TRBV11-2 to TRBJ2-7, with a weak D call TRBD2 (6 bases). V gave up 6 bases and J gave up 7 bases, with 16 bases separating them. The CDR3 spans 13 residues. Germline-derived CDR1 and CDR2 are SGHAT and FQNNGV.